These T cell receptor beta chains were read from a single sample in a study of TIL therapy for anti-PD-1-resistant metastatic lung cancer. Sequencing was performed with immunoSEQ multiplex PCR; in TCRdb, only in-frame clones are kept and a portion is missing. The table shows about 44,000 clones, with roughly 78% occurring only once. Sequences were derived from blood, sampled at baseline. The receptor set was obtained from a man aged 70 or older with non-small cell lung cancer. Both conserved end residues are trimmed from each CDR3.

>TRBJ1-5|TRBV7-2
ASSPANQPQH
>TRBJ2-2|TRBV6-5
ASSYLGRTGELF
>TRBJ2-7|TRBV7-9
ASSLVGRTYEQY
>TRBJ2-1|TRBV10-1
ASSEYPGGSNEQF
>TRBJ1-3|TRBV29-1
SVTTGGSGNTIY
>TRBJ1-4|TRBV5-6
ASSFYVPGQATNEKLF
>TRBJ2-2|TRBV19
ASSGRQNTGELF
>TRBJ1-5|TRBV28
ASSPGQGVGQPQH
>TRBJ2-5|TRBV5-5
ASSFRDSLGGETQY
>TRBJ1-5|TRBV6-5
ASSYSRDSSNQPQH
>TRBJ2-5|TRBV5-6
ASSSTGTGDGKTQY
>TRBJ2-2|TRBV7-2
ASSLGLGWGAGELF
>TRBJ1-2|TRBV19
ASRSDRLNYGYT
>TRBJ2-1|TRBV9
ASSATGGSEQF
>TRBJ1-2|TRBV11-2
ASSSSTGNYGYT
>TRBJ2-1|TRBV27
ASSISGRSSYNEQF
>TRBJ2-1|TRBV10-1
ASSESILQVNEQF
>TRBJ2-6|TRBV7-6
ASSRLISGANVLT
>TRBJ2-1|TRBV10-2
ASSPTSGSAWQF
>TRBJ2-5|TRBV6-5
ASSYGGQETQY
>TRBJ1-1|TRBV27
ASSTGTGGSWSTEAF
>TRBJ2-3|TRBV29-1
SFTSGYSTDTQY
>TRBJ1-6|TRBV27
ASSLTGEGSPLH
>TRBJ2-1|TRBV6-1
ASSAANPGTGGYNEQF
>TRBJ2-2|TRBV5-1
ASSPQSTGELF
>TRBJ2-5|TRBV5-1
ASSTLSQGRETQY
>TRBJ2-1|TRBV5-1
ASSPMTGPYNEQF
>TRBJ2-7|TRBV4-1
ASSQDRGVEQY
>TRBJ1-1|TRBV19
ASSPGGHTEAF
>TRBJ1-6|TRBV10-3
AISGDSVESPLH
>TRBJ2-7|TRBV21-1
ASSKGRRYAFSYEQY
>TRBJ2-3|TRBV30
AWSGTRLVTDTQY
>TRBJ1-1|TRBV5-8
ASSFTLLNTEAF
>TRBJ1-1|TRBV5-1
ASSLGTLMGTEAF
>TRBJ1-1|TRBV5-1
ASSLDGLVQSQAF
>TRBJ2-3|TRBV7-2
ASSTGTSGGGTDTQY
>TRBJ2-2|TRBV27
ASSSRPGELF
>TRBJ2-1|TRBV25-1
ASSHGASGPNEQF
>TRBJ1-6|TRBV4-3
ASSQDSGGRSPLH
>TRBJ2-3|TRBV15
ATSTDDTQY
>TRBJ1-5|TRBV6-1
ASSTQVPNQPQH
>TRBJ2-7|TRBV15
ATSRDISYEQY
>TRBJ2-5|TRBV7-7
ASSLGFAGETQY
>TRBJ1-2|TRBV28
ASSLDRDAYGYT
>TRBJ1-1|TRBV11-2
ASSLDSSPRNTEAF
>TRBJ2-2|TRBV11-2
ASSLADTYTGELF
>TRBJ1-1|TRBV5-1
ASSLFAGGTEAF
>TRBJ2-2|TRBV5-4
ASSLELAGGSNTGELF